These T cell receptor beta chains were read from a single sample in a study of cytomegalovirus exposure and HLA in healthy donors. Assay: immunoSEQ multiplex PCR; the TCRdb copy retains only in-frame clones and omits some. The sample records more than 150,000 clones, 78% being singletons. The material sequenced was PBMCs. These receptor sequences come from a woman aged 30 to 39 in good health and CMV-seropositive. The conserved cysteine and the conserved F or W are not part of the CDR3 here. Fields, in order: clone size, V gene, CDR3 protein. Some rows have no size entry. The others give once, few or many, or a class for an expanded clone.

>NA|TRBV10-3
AIRDPWTGDEQY
>NA|TRBV27
ASSPGLAGGRNEQF
>NA|TRBV9
ASSLSGQSNEQF
>NA|TRBV7-9
ASSHWGQGNEQY
>NA|TRBV7-9
ASSTDSQPQH
>NA|TRBV9
ASSSPRDTIQETQY
>NA|TRBV2
ASSADWGNQPQH
>NA|TRBV28
ASSLPRVGGRYQPQH
>NA|TRBV5-8
ASSFGFRGISGYT
>NA|TRBV7-9
ASKWDRTNSPLH
>NA|TRBV5-4
ASSPPGAEARGYT
>NA|TRBV19
ASSSGTGANTEAF
>few|TRBV11-2
ASTQLGQGLTAETQY
>NA|TRBV7-2
ASSLGDRGSTEAF
>NA|TRBV27
ASSLDPTSREQY
>once|TRBV10-1
ASSERQANGELF
>NA|TRBV18
ASSPDSYEQY
>NA|TRBV5-1
ASRQTGMNTEAF
>NA|TRBV4-2
ASSRLAGSTGELF
>NA|TRBV9
ASSVSGGWDEQF
>NA|TRBV11-2
ASSLDRTGSQPQH
>NA|TRBV7-9
ASSSLDTQY
>NA|TRBV6-5
ASGRAKGYGYT
>NA|TRBV9
ASSVATGQGTDTQY
>NA|TRBV4-1
ASSNSIRGETQY
>few|TRBV6-4
ASSSTGNNEKLF
>NA|TRBV10-2
ASSGTGDSGNTIY
>NA|TRBV2
ASSDPPGAYYEQY
>NA|TRBV6-1
ATLGQSNTEAF
>NA|TRBV5-1
ASSAGIGNQPQH
>NA|TRBV5-6
ASSLGGDFYEQY
>NA|TRBV7-2
ASSPSGGLETQY
>NA|TRBV7-9
ASSLALSTGRNTEAF
>few|TRBV5-8
ASSSHPGGNYEQY
>NA|TRBV9
ASSVDPPGLVTDTQY
>NA|TRBV6-1
ASKRDYGYT
>few|TRBV11-2
ASSLTTGGVDGYT
>NA|TRBV6-5
ASSYAPPGQGHGYT
>NA|TRBV28
ASSPLSQLENIQY
>once|TRBV2
ASKKLPNSNTGELF
>NA|TRBV5-1
ASSLAVAGGLQETQY
>NA|TRBV14
ASSPWGGKRGEQY
>NA|TRBV6-5
ASSYSIGGGNEKLF
>NA|TRBV5-4
ASKIETGNTIY
>NA|TRBV6-1
ASSEAPRSSGEQF
>once|TRBV27
ASSKLTTALNTDTQY
>once|TRBV7-8
ASSFERFTVNTGELF
>NA|TRBV27
ASNTGTGRYNEQF